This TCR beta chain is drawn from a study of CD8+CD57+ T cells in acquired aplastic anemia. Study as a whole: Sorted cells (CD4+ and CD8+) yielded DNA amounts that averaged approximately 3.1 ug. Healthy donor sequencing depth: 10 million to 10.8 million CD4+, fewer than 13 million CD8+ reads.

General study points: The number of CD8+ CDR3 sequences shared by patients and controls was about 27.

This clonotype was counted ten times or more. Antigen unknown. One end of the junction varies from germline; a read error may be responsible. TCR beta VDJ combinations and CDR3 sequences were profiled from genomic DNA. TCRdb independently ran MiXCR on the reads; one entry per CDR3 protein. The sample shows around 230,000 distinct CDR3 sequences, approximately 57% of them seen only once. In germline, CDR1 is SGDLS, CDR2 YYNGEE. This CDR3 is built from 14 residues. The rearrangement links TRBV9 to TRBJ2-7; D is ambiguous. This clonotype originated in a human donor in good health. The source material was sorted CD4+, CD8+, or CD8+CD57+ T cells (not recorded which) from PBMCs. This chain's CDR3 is CASNVAGFGYEQYF. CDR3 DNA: TGTGCCAGCAACGTAGCTGGGTTCGGGTACGAGCAGTACTTC. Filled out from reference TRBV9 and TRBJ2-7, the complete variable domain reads DSGVTQTPKHLITATGQRVTLRCSPRSGDLSVYWYQQSLDQGLQFLIQYYNGEERAKGNILERFSAQQFPDLHSELNLSSLELGDSALYFCASNVAGFGYEQYFGPGTRLTVT.